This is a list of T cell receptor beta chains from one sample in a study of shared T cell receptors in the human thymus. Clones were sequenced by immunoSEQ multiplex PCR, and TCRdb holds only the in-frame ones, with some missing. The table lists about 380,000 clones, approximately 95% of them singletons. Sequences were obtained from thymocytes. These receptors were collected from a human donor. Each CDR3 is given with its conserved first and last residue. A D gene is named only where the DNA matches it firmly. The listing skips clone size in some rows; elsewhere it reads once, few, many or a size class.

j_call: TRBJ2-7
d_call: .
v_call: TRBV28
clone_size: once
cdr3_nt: TGTGCCAGCAGTTTTTCCGTTTACGAGCAGTACTTC
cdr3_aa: CASSFSVYEQYF

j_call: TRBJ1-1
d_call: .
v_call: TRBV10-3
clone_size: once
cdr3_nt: TGTGCCATCAGTGAGGGCAGAATGAACACTGAAGCTTTCTTT
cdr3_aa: CAISEGRMNTEAFF

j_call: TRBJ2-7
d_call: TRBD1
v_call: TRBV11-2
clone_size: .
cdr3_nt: TGTGCCAGCAGCTTAGAGTTGACAGGGAGCTCCTACGAGCAGTACTTC
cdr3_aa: CASSLELTGSSYEQYF

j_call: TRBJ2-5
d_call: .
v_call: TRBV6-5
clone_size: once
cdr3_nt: TGTGCCAGCAGTCCCCACCCCGGACAGCCCCAGTACTTC
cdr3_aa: CASSPHPGQPQYF

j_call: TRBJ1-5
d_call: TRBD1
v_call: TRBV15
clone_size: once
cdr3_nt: TGTGCCACCAGCGCGAAGGAGGACAGGGGCGCAAGGCAGCCCCAGCATTTT
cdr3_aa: CATSAKEDRGARQPQHF

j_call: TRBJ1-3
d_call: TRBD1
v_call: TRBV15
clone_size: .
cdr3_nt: TGTGCCACCAGCAGAGTCCGGGACAGTGGCCGGCGAAACACCATATATTTT
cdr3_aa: CATSRVRDSGRRNTIYF

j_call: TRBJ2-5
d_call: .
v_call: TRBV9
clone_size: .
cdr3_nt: TGTGCCAGCAATCGGGGGACGGAGACCCAGTACTTC
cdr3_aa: CASNRGTETQYF

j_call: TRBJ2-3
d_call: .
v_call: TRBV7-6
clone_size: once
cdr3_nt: TGTGCCAGCAGCTCCCGGGGACTTCCCACAGATACGCAGTATTTT
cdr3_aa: CASSSRGLPTDTQYF

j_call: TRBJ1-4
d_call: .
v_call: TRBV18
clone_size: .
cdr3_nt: TGTGCCAGCTCAGGCGGGACCATTAATGAAAAACTGTTTTTT
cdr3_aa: CASSGGTINEKLFF

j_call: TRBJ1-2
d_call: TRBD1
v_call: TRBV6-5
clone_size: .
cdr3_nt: TGTGCCAGCACTTCGGACAGGGTCGGAGCCTATGGCTACACCTTC
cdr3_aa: CASTSDRVGAYGYTF

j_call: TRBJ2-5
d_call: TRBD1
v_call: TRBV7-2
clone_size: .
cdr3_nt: TGTGCCAGCAGGGGACAGGGGATTTACCAAGAGACCCAGTACTTC
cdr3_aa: CASRGQGIYQETQYF

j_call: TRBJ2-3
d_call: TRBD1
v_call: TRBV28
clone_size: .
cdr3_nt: TGTGCCAGCAGACCGGGACAGGGGAAGACAGATACGCAGTATTTT
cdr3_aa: CASRPGQGKTDTQYF

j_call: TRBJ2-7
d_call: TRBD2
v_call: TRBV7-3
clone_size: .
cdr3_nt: TGTGCCAGCAGCTTCTCCCCCCCGACTAGCGGGAGGCCACCGACCTACGAGCAGTACTTC
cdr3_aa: CASSFSPPTSGRPPTYEQYF

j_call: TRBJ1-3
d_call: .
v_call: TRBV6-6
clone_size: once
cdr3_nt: TGTGCCAGCAGTTACTCCAGGGAGTACACCATATATTTT
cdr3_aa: CASSYSREYTIYF

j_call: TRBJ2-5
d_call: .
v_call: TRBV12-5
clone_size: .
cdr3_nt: TGTGCTAGGCATTTGGGGCGGAGGGGGGAGACCCAGTACTTC
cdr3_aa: CARHLGRRGETQYF

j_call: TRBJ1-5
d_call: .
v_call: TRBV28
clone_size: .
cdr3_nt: TGTGCCAGCAGTGGAGCCTCAAATCAGCCCCAGCATTTT
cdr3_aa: CASSGASNQPQHF

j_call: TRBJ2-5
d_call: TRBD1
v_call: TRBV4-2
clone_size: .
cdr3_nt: TGTGCCAGCAGCCCTGGGACAGGGCAGGAGACCCAGTACTTC
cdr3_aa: CASSPGTGQETQYF

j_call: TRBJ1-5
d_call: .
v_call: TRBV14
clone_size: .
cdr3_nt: TGTGCCAGCAGATCCAGAGTAGGCAATCAGCCCCAGCATTTT
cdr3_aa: CASRSRVGNQPQHF

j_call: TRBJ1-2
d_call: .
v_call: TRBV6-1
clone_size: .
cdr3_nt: TGTGCCAGCACCGAGGGGCAGGGGAGCGGCTACACCTTC
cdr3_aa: CASTEGQGSGYTF

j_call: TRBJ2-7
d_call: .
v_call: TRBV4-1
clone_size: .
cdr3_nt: TGCGCCAGCAGCCTAGCGGATCAGAGCTCCTACGAGCAGTACTTC
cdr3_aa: CASSLADQSSYEQYF

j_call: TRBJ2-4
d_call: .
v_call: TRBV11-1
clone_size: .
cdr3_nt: TGTGCCAGCAGCTTATTTCCCGACAGGACAGCCAAAAACATTCAGTACTTC
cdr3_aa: CASSLFPDRTAKNIQYF

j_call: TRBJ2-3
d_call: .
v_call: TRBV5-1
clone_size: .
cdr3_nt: TGCGCCAGCAGCCCGGTCCAGGGGAGTGGGGCTCGCACAGATACGCAGTATTTT
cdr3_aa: CASSPVQGSGARTDTQYF

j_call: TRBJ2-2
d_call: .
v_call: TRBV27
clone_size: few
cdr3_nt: TGTGCCAGCACGACTCCGAGGGTCCCCCAAAATGGCGGGGAGCTGTTTTTT
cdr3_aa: CASTTPRVPQNGGELFF

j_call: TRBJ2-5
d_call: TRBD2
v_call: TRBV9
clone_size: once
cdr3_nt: TGTGCCAGCAGCGCGGGACTAGCGGGAGAAGAGACCCAGTACTTC
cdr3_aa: CASSAGLAGEETQYF

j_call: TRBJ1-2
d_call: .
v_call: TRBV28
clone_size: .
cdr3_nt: TGTGCCAGCAGCTCACTAGGCCCTACTAACTATGGCTACACCTTC
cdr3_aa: CASSSLGPTNYGYTF

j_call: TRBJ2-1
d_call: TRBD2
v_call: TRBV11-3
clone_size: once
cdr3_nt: TGTGCCAGCAGCTTAACGACGGGACTAGCGGGAGTAGCAGGTGAGCAGTTCTTC
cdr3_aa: CASSLTTGLAGVAGEQFF

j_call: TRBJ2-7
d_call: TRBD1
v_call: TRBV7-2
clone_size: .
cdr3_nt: TGTGCCAGCAGCTTAGCGCGAGGGACAGGGCCCTACGAGCAGTACTTC
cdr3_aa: CASSLARGTGPYEQYF

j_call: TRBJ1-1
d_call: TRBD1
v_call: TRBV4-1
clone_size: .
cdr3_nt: TGCGCCAGCAGCCAAGAAAAGGGACAGGCGAACACTGAAGCTTTCTTT
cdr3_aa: CASSQEKGQANTEAFF

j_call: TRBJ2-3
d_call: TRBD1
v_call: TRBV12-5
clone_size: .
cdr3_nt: TGTGCTAGTGCCACCGAGGCCTCAGGGGGAGAAGGTGAGGCAGATACGCAGTATTTT
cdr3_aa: CASATEASGGEGEADTQYF

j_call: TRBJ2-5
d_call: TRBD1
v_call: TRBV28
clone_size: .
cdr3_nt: TGTGCCAGCAGTTTCGGGACAGGGACTCAAGAGACCCAGTACTTC
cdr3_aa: CASSFGTGTQETQYF

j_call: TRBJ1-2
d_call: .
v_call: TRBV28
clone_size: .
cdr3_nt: TGTGCCAGCGGTAAGCCTAGTATGTATGGCTACACCTTC
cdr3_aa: CASGKPSMYGYTF

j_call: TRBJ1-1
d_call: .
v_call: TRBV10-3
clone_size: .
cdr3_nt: TGTGCCATCAGTGATGAAGCATCCGGGACTGAAGCTTTCTTT
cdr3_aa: CAISDEASGTEAFF

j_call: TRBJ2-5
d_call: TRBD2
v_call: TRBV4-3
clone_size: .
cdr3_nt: TGCGCCAGCAGCCAAGATCGGGAACAAACTAGCGGCGAGGAACCCCAAGAGACCCAGTACTTC
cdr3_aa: CASSQDREQTSGEEPQETQYF

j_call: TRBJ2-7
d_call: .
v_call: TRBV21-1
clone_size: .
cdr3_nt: TGTGCCACCTACGGAGGCGTCTACGAGCAGTACTTC
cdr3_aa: CATYGGVYEQYF

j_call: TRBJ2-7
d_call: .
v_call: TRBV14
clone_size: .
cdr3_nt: TGTGCCAGCAGCCAAGATCCAGGGGAGGGCTCCTACGAGCAGTACTTC
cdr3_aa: CASSQDPGEGSYEQYF

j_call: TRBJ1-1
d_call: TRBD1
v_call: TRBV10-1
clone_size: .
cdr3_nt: TGCGCCAGCAGGCCAGGACAGGGGGGGGACACTGAAGCTTTCTTT
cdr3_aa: CASRPGQGGDTEAFF

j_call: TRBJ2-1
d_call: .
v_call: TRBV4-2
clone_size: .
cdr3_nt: TGTGCCAGCAGCCAAGACCCCCAGAGTCATAATGAGCAGTTCTTC
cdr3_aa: CASSQDPQSHNEQFF

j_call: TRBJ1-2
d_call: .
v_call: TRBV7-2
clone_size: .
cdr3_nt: TGTGCCAGCAGAGGGGGGGGAGGCTATGGCTACACCTTC
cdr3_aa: CASRGGGGYGYTF

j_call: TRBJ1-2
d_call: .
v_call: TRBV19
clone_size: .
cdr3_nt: TGTGCCAGTAGTATAGGGAATCATGGCTACACCTTC
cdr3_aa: CASSIGNHGYTF

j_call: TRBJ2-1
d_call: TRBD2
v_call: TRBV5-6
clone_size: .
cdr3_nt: TGTGCCAGCAGATTAGCGGGAGGGCCGAATGAGCAGTTCTTC
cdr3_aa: CASRLAGGPNEQFF

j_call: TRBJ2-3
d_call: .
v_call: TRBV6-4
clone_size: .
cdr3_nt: TGTGCCAGCAGTGAGTCGATCGGGGCACCTCCGCAGTATTTT
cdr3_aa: CASSESIGAPPQYF

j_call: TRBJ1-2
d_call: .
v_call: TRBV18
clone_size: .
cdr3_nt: TGTGCCAGCTCACCAAGGAACTTCTGGCAGCGGGATTACTATGGCTACACCTTC
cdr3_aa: CASSPRNFWQRDYYGYTF

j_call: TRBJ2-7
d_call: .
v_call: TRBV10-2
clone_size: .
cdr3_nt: TGCGCCAGCAGAGCGGTTGTCTACCCCTACGAGCAGTACTTC
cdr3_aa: CASRAVVYPYEQYF

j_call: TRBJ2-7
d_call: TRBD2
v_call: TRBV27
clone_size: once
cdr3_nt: TGTGCCAGCAGTTTATCGGCACTAGCGGGAGGGCCCCACGAGCAGTACTTC
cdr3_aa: CASSLSALAGGPHEQYF

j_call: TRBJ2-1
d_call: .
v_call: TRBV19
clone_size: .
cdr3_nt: TGTGCCAGTAGTATAGATCCTTGGGTGGCCTCCTACAATGAGCAGTTCTTC
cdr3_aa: CASSIDPWVASYNEQFF

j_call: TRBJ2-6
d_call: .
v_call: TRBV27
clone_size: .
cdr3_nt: TGTGCCAGCAGTCCCTGTTTTTCTGGGGCCAACGTCCTGACTTTC
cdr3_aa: CASSPCFSGANVLTF

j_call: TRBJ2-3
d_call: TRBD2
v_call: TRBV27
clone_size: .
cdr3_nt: TGTGCCAGCAGGCAAGGACTAGTTAGGGTCGCGCAGTATTTT
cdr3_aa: CASRQGLVRVAQYF

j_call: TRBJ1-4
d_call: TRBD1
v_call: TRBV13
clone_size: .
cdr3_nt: TGTGCCAGCAGCTGGGCACAGGGGTGGAATGAAAAACTGTTTTTT
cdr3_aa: CASSWAQGWNEKLFF

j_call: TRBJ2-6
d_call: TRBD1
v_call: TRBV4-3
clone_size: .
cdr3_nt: TGCGCCAGCAGCCAAGACCCGCGACAGGGGACTGGGGCCAACGTCCTGACTTTC
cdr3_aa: CASSQDPRQGTGANVLTF

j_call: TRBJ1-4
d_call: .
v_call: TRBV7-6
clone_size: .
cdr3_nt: TGTGCCAGCAGCTTAGGACAGGCAAAAGGGGCTAATGAAAAACTGTTTTTT
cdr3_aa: CASSLGQAKGANEKLFF

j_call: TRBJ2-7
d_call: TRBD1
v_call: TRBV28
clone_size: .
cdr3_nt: TGTGCCAGCAGTTTTAGCAGGGGGCCAAACGAGCAGTACTTC
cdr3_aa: CASSFSRGPNEQYF

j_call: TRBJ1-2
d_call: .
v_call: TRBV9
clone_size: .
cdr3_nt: TGTGCCAGCAGCCCCCCCTCAGACAGTACCGGATATGGCTACACCTTC
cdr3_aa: CASSPPSDSTGYGYTF

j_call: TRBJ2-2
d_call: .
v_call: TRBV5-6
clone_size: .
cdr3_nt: TGTGCCAGCAGCTTCGGTCAAAGGGCGGGCACCGGGGAGCTGTTTTTT
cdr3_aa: CASSFGQRAGTGELFF

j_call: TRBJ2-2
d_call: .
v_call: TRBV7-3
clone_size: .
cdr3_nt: TGTGCCAGCAGCCGGAGGGCAAACCCGAACACCGGGGAGCTGTTTTTT
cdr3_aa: CASSRRANPNTGELFF

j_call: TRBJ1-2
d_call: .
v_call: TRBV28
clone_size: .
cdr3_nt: TGTGCCAGCAGTTTCCCCACCTATACGGGCTATGGCTACACCTTC
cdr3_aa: CASSFPTYTGYGYTF

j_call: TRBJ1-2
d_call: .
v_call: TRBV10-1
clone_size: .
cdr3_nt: TGCGCCAGCAGTGCGCACAGGACGGACTATGGCTACACCTTC
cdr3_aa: CASSAHRTDYGYTF

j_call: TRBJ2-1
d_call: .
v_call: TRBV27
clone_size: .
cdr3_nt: TGTGCCAGCAGTTTTGACGGAGCCGAGCAGTTCTTC
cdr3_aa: CASSFDGAEQFF